This entry lists 17 T cell receptor beta chains sequenced from one sample in a study of T cell repertoires in cytomegalovirus infection. TCRdb re-derived calls from the reads in MiXCR, one entry per CDR3 protein. Here the sample spans some 200,000 distinct CDR3 sequences, about 40% being singletons. The antigens these receptors bind are not known. Source: CD8+ T cells from cultured PBMCs, taken from culture after CMV antigen stimulation. The receptors derive from a human donor in good health (CMV status not recorded). Some clones in this sample may be carry-over from other donors' samples.

The rearrangement uses TRBV6-1 and TRBJ2-3; D unclear. In germline, CDR1 is MNHNS, CDR2 SASEGT. V was cut by 1 base and J by 1 base, with 9 bases left in between. The CDR3 totals 15 residues. Here the CDR3 reads CASSEVRHGTDTQYF. The CDR3 DNA is TGTGCCAGCAGTGAAGTCAGGCACGGCACAGATACGCAGTATTTT.

The chain recombines TRBV2 with TRBJ1-2; the match to TRBD1 covers 7 bases. Germline CDR1 SNHLY, CDR2 FYNNEI. The CDR3 length is 12 residues. V gave up 8 bases and J gave up 4 bases; unmatched junction bases: 4. CDR3 in amino acids: CASPGQSYGYTF. The CDR3 nucleotides read TGTGCCAGCCCGGGACAGAGCTATGGCTACACCTTC. Based on the CDR3 plus reference TRBV2 and TRBJ1-2, the full variable domain is EPEVTQTPSHQVTQMGQEVILRCVPISNHLYFYWYRQILGQKVEFLVSFYNNEISEKSEIFDDQFSVERPDGSNFTLKIRSTKLEDSAMYFCASPGQSYGYTFGSGTRLTVV.

This sequence joins TRBV10-3 and TRBJ2-6; D not resolved. This CDR3 has 18 amino acids. Between the trimmed V and J ends, which lost 2 bases and 0 bases, there was a span of 14 bases. The germline V gene has CDR1 ENHRY and CDR2 SYGVKD. The CDR3 region is CAISEVARQASGANVLTF. The DNA of the CDR3 is TGTGCCATCAGTGAGGTGGCCAGGCAAGCCTCTGGGGCCAACGTCCTGACTTTC.

V usage is TRBV6-5 and J usage is TRBJ1-1, with TRBD1 as a possible D gene (5 bases). Trimming cost V 9 bases and J 3 bases, with 17 bases left between them. Germline lookup yields CDR1 MNHEY and CDR2 SVGAGI. There are 14 residues in the CDR3. CDR3 region: CARGPGRGDTEAFF. DNA for the CDR3: TGTGCCAGAGGCCCGGGGCGGGGGGACACTGAAGCTTTCTTT.

This clonotype came up a few times. The chain carries TRBV14 and TRBJ2-5, with D perhaps assigned TRBD1 or TRBD2 (5 bases each). Looked up from germline, CDR1 is SGHDN and CDR2 is FVKESK. The ends were cut back, 0 bases at V and 5 bases at J, with 16 bases in the middle. The CDR3 length is 16 residues. This chain's CDR3 is CASSQDLPGPGETQYF. CDR3 in DNA: TGTGCCAGCAGCCAAGATTTACCGGGGCCGGGGGAGACCCAGTACTTC.

This clonotype was recorded a few times. V and J are TRBV11-1 and TRBJ2-6; 7 bases align to TRBD2. CDR3 length: 16 residues. The V gene's germline CDR1 is SGHAT and CDR2 FQDESV (reference sequence). The V segment lost 5 bases and the J segment 2 bases; nucleotides outside the gene matches: 6. CDR3 in amino acids: CASSHYREAGANVLTF. The CDR3 region has the DNA TGTGCCAGCAGCCATTACCGGGAGGCTGGGGCCAACGTCCTGACTTTC.

This clonotype appeared a single time. The chain uses TRBV20-1 and TRBJ2-7; no definite D call. The length of the CDR3 is 10 residues. Germline V gene data show CDR1 as DFQATT and CDR2 as SNEGSKA (reference sequence). The V end lost 0 bases, the J end lost 10 bases, and 7 bases lay between the germline ends. The CDR3 DNA reads as TGCAGTGCTAGAGATTCGCCCCAGTACTTC. It translates to CSARDSPQYF.

This clonotype came up a few times. The V call is TRBV11-3, the J call TRBJ2-2, with TRBD2 identical over 8 bases. Trimming took 6 bases from V and 4 from J; bases not matched to a gene: 4. This CDR3 is built from 14 residues. CDR1 is SGHNT, CDR2 YENEEA, per germline. CDR3 protein: CASRTGGATGELFF. As DNA, the CDR3 is TGTGCCAGCAGGACCGGGGGGGCCACCGGGGAGCTGTTTTTT.

The chain uses TRBV7-9 and TRBJ2-7; 9 bases match TRBD1. The CDR3 sequence is 14 residues long. Trimming at V came to 3 bases and at J to 5 bases, leaving 5 bases not matched to a gene. From germline, CDR1 is SEHNR and CDR2 FQNEAQ (reference sequence). In DNA, the CDR3 is TGTGCCAGCAGCTTGGGACAGGGCCTCCACGAGCAGTACTTC. As protein: CASSLGQGLHEQYF.

This clonotype was seen at least ten times. The chain couples TRBV7-6 to TRBJ2-7; D unresolved. The CDR3 is 15 amino acids. V lost 5 bases and J lost 3, with 17 bases in between. Germline CDR1 is SGHVS and CDR2 is FNYEAQ. CDR3 nucleotides: TGTGCCAGCAGCCGTGGACCCAGCAGTGACTACGAGCAGTACTTC. Protein sequence: CASSRGPSSDYEQYF.

The chain employs TRBV4-1 and TRBJ2-1; D is ambiguous. V was clipped by 5 bases and J by 2 bases, with 7 bases between them. Germline CDR1 MGHRA, CDR2 YSYEKL. This CDR3 comprises 13 residues. The DNA for the CDR3 is TGCGCCAGCAGCAGAGACCCCTACAATGAGCAGTTCTTC. Translating it yields CASSRDPYNEQFF.

This clonotype has a count of ten or more. V usage is TRBV29-1 and J usage is TRBJ2-1; no firm D call. The V and J ends lost 8 bases and 3 bases respectively, with 11 bases between them. The CDR3 extends over 12 amino acids. From germline, CDR1 is SQVTM and CDR2 ANQGSEA. CDR3 DNA: TGCAGCCTCTCCCGAAACTACAATGAGCAGTTCTTC. Its translation: CSLSRNYNEQFF.

V gene TRBV6-5 combines with J gene TRBJ2-3, with D tentatively TRBD2 (7 bases). Germline-derived CDR1 and CDR2 are MNHEY and SVGAGI. This CDR3 is 15 amino acids long. Trimming pared 2 bases from V and 2 bases from J, leaving 11 bases between. The chain's CDR3 is CASSYAGANTDTQYF. In DNA, the CDR3 is TGTGCCAGCAGTTACGCGGGGGCCAACACAGATACGCAGTATTTT.

The table lists this clonotype with a count of one. V and J are TRBV14 and TRBJ2-2; 9 bases are shared with TRBD1. The V gene end was trimmed by 4 bases and the J gene end by 7 bases; junction bases not matched to a gene: 7. Per germline, CDR1 SGHDN and CDR2 FVKESK. The CDR3 length is 15 residues. The CDR3 loop is CASSPGDRVVGELFF. The CDR3 region has the DNA TGTGCCAGCAGCCCCGGGGACAGGGTTGTCGGGGAGCTGTTTTTT.

The chain is built from TRBV4-1 and TRBJ1-5, with 9 bases matching TRBD1. The germline V gene encodes CDR1 MGHRA and CDR2 YSYEKL. The junction had 8 bases not matched to a gene; V was cut back by 4 bases and J by 7 bases. The CDR3 extends over 15 amino acids. Here the CDR3 reads CASSPYRTGVQPQHF. The CDR3 DNA follows: TGCGCCAGCAGCCCCTATCGGACAGGGGTCCAGCCCCAGCATTTT.

This clonotype was observed at least ten times. The chain joins TRBV7-8 to TRBJ2-7; 7 bases line up with TRBD2. Germline CDR1 is SGHVS and CDR2 is FQNEAQ. The CDR3 length is 14 residues. The V and J ends lost 5 bases and 3 bases, in that order; junction bases with no gene match: 7. The CDR3, as DNA: TGTGCCAGCAGCATCGAGCGGGGCCGCTACGAGCAGTACTTC. Its protein product is CASSIERGRYEQYF. Full variable domain (outside the CDR3, taken from reference TRBV7-8 and TRBJ2-7): GAGVSQSPRYKVAKRGQDVALRCDPISGHVSLFWYQQALGQGPEFLTYFQNEAQLDKSGLPSDRFFAERPEGSVSTLKIQRTQQEDSAVYLCASSIERGRYEQYFGPGTRLTVT.

The gene calls are TRBV6-2 or TRBV6-3 and TRBJ2-7, with D possibly TRBD2 on 6 matching bases. CDR1 MNHEY and CDR2 SVGEGT come from the germline V gene. CDR3 size: 16 residues. Trimming shortened V by 6 bases and J by 4 bases, and 22 bases separated the two germline ends. The CDR3 nucleotides read TGTGCCAGCAGCTTAATTTCGGGACTCCAATGGTACGAGCAGTACTTC. This translates into CASSLISGLQWYEQYF.